The 13 T cell receptor beta chains listed next were all sequenced from one sample in a study of vaccination and CD4 T cells after COVID-19 (dated by TCRdb to the early 2020s). Library preparation used PCR. The sequencer listed for this sample is Illumina iSeq 100. DNA from cultured CD4+ T cells underwent TCR sequencing with the Oncomine TCR Beta short-read assay at the Johns Hopkins FTIC core. Through fastp at Q25 and MiXCR, TCRdb rebuilt clones from the public reads, retaining in-frame beta chains. Each entry is one CDR3 protein sequence, shown with its most common DNA and genes. In all, the sample holds about 26,000 distinct CDR3 sequences, and over 60% of those were seen once. About 5% of the sample goes to the ten largest clones. These receptors have no identified antigens. Interpreted using the paper, the treatment or condition label stands for: approximately 11-day PBMC culture with coronavirus spike peptide pools or control peptides (ViraFEST assay).

The sequencing input was CD4+ T cells from blood, cultured in vitro. Receptors were obtained from a human donor who had recovered from COVID-19.

This clonotype occurred a few times. The CDR3 DNA reads TGTGCCAGCAGCTTAGGACTAGATACAGATACGCAGTATTTT. As protein: CASSLGLDTDTQYF. The V and J genes are TRBV7-2 and TRBJ2-3, with a tentative D call TRBD2 (6 bases). The CDR3 spans 14 residues. Trimming took off 1 base at V and 3 bases at J, with 8 bases between the two ends. Germline V CDR1 and CDR2: SGHTA, FQGNSA.

The chain joins TRBV10-2 to TRBJ2-7, with D hard to call. The V gene's germline CDR1 is WSHSY and CDR2 SAAADI. V lost 4 bases to trimming and J lost 6 bases, with 10 bases between them. The CDR3 consists of 12 residues. CDR3 in DNA: TGCGCCAGCAGTGCGTTAGTCAGCGAGCAGTACTTC. Translated: CASSALVSEQYF.

The chain links TRBV28 to TRBJ2-1, with 7 nucleotides matching TRBD2. The germline V gene encodes CDR1 MDHEN and CDR2 SYDVKM. The CDR3 runs 15 residues. J gave up 4 bases and V 7 bases, and 10 bases lay outside the gene matches. CDR3 residues: CASTYGGRPYNEQFF. The DNA for the CDR3 is TGTGCCAGCACCTACGGCGGGAGACCTTACAATGAGCAGTTCTTC.

The chain employs TRBV20-1 and TRBJ2-2; the match to TRBD2 covers 10 bases. Germline V gene data show CDR1 as DFQATT and CDR2 as SNEGSKA (reference sequence). The CDR3 covers 14 residues. After removal of 6 bases from V and 1 base from J, the junction contained 2 bases not matched to a gene. The CDR3 region is CSARLAGNTGELFF. CDR3 nucleotide sequence: TGCAGTGCGAGACTAGCGGGGAACACCGGGGAGCTGTTTTTT.

Details on this clonotype: One end of the junction fails to match germline, which may point to a read error. The chain couples TRBV11-2 to TRBJ1-4; weak D call: TRBD1 (5 bases). From germline, CDR1 is SGHAT and CDR2 FQNNGV. There are 15 residues in the CDR3. CDR3 in DNA: TGCGCCAGCAGCTTAGGATCCCCACTTGGGGGAAAACTGTTTTTT. It translates to CASSLGSPLGGKLFF.

This chain joins TRBV30 and TRBJ2-3, with 8 bases that match TRBD1. V trimming: 4 bases; J trimming: 1 base; junction bases outside the gene matches: 10. Germline CDR1 GTSNPN, CDR2 SVGIG (reference sequence). This CDR3 has 16 amino acids. CDR3 nucleotides: TGTGCCTGGACTCGAAAACCGGGACAGGGCACAGATACGCAGTATTTT. Translation: CAWTRKPGQGTDTQYF.

The chain couples TRBV6-5 to TRBJ2-7, with 7 bases matching TRBD2. Germline assignment: CDR1 MNHEY and CDR2 SVGAGI. V lost 2 bases and J lost 3; bases outside the gene matches: 7. This CDR3 region has 15 residues. In DNA, the CDR3 is TGTGCCAGCAGTTACCCCGCTAGCGGACTCTACGAGCAGTACTTC. Its protein product is CASSYPASGLYEQYF.

The CDR3 region is CSARTWGGDTQYF. In DNA form, the CDR3 reads TGCAGTGCTAGAACCTGGGGTGGGGATACGCAGTATTTT. This chain connects TRBV20-1 to TRBJ2-3; D ambiguous. The V end lost 2 bases, the J end lost 6 bases, and 12 bases lay between the germline ends. In germline, CDR1 is DFQATT, CDR2 SNEGSKA (reference sequence). The CDR3 spans 13 residues.

The J gene is TRBJ1-3, the V gene TRBV28; a possible D gene is TRBD1 (6 bases). This CDR3 contains 17 residues. The V end was cut by 4 bases, the J end by 2 bases, with 18 bases between. The germline V gene encodes CDR1 MDHEN and CDR2 SYDVKM. CDR3 DNA: TGTGCCAGCAGTTATCCCCTCGAGAACAGGGCTGGAAACACCATATATTTT. It encodes CASSYPLENRAGNTIYF.

The V and J genes are TRBV20-1 and TRBJ2-1, with 10 bases fitting TRBD2. Germline CDR1 and CDR2: DFQATT and SNEGSKA (reference sequence). V shed 2 bases and J 3 bases; nucleotides not matched to a gene: 4. This CDR3 region has 15 residues. The CDR3 region has the DNA TGCAGTGCTAGAATGGAGCGGGAGGGCTACAATGAGCAGTTCTTC. Translating it yields CSARMEREGYNEQFF.

The chain uses TRBV7-6 and TRBJ1-3, with D perhaps matching TRBD1 (5 bases). The CDR3 has 15 amino acids. Trimming took off 2 bases at V and 0 bases at J, with 8 bases between the two ends. Per germline, CDR1 SGHVS and CDR2 FNYEAQ. The DNA of the CDR3 is TGTGCCAGCAGCTTATTGGGGGGCTCTGGAAACACCATATATTTT. Encoded protein: CASSLLGGSGNTIYF.

The CDR3 coding sequence is TGCAGTGCCCCCAGAACGGGAGGGCCAATAACCGGGGAGCTGTTTTTT. The encoded protein is CSAPRTGGPITGELFF. The V call is TRBV20-1, the J call TRBJ2-2; 8 bases are shared with TRBD2. The CDR3 length is 16 residues. The ends lost 6 bases at V and 5 bases at J; junction bases unmatched: 14. CDR1 DFQATT and CDR2 SNEGSKA come from the germline V gene (reference sequence).

The V gene is TRBV19, the J gene TRBJ1-2; 10 nucleotides align to TRBD1. The germline V gene encodes CDR1 LNHDA and CDR2 SQIVND (reference sequence). V lost 5 bases, J lost 5 bases, and 8 bases stayed unmatched. The CDR3 is made up of 15 amino acids. This CDR3 is CASSPPGTGAYGYTF. In DNA, the CDR3 is TGTGCCAGTAGTCCTCCCGGGACAGGGGCGTATGGCTACACCTTC.